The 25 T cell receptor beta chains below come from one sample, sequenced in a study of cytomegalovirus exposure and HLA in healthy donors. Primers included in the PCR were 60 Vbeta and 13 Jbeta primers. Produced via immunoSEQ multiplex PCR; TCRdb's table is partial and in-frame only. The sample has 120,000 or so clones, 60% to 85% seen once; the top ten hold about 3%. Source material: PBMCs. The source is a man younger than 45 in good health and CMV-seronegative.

This CDR3 is CASRRAQYF. The CDR3 bases are TGTGCCAGCCGGAGGGCCCAGTACTTC. The chain has TRBV5-8 and TRBJ2-5, with D perhaps matching TRBD2 (6 bases). Germline V gene lookup returns CDR1 SGHTS and CDR2 YDEGEE. Trimming stripped 7 bases from V and 9 bases from J, with 7 bases between. The CDR3 is 9 amino acids.

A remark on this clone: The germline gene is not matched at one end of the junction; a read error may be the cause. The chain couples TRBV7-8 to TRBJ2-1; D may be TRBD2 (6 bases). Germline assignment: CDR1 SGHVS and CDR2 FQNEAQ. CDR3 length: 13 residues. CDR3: CASSLAEWNEQFF. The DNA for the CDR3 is TGTGCCAGCAGTTTAGCGGAGTGGAACGAGCAGTTCTTC.

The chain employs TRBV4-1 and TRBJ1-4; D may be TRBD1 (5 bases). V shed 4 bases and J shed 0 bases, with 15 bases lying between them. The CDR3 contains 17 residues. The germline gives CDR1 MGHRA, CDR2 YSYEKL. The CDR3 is CASSRTYGGTTNEKLFF. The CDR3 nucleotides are TGCGCCAGCAGCCGTACATATGGGGGGACAACTAATGAAAAACTGTTTTTT.

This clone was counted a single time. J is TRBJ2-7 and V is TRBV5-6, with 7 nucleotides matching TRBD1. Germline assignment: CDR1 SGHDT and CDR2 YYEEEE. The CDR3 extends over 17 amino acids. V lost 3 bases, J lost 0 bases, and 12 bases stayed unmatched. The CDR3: CASSSNLDRASSYEQYF. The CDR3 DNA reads TGTGCCAGCAGCTCGAACCTAGACAGGGCCAGCTCCTACGAGCAGTACTTC. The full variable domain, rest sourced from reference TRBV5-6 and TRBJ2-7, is DAGVTQSPTHLIKTRGQQVTLRCSPKSGHDTVSWYQQALGQGPQFIFQYYEEEERQRGNFPDRFSGHQFPNYSSELNVNALLLGDSALYLCASSSNLDRASSYEQYFGPGTRLTVT.

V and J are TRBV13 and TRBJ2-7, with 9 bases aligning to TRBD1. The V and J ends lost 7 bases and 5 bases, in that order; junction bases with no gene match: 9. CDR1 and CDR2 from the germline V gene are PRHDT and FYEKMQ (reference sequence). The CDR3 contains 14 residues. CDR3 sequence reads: CASNLGTGSHEQYF. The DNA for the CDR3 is TGTGCCAGCAACCTAGGGACAGGGAGCCACGAGCAGTACTTC.

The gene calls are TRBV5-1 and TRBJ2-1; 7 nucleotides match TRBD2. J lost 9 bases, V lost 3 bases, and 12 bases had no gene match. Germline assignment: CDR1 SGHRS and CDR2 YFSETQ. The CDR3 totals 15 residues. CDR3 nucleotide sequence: TGCGCCAGCAGCTCGGGCGGGAGAGGCTTGATTGAGCAGTTCTTC. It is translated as CASSSGGRGLIEQFF.

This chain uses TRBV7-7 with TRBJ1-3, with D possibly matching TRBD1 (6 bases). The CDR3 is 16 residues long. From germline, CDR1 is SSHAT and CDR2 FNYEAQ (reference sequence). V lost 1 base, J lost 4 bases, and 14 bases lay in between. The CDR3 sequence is CASSLGSPGGGNTIYF. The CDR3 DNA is TGTGCCAGCAGCTTAGGATCCCCGGGGGGCGGAAACACCATATATTTT.

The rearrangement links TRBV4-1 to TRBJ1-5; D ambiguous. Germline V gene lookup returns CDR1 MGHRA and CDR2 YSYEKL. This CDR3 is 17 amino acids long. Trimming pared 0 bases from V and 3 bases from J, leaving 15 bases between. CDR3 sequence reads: CASSQDKWGASNQPQHF. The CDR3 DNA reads TGCGCCAGCAGCCAAGATAAATGGGGAGCTTCCAATCAGCCCCAGCATTTT.

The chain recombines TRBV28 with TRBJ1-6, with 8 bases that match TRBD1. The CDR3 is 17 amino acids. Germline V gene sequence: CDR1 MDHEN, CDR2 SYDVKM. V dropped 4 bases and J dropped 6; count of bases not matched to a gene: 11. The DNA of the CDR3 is TGTGCCAGCAGTTCCATCCGTCCAGGGGGCTTTAATTCACCCCTCCACTTT. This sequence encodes CASSSIRPGGFNSPLHF.

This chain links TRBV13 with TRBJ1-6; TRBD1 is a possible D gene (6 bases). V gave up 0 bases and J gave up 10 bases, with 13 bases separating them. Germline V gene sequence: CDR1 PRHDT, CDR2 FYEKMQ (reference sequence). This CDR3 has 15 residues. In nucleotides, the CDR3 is TGTGCCAGCAGCTTAGGCCGAGGGGGGGTGTCACCCCTCCACTTT. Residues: CASSLGRGGVSPLHF.

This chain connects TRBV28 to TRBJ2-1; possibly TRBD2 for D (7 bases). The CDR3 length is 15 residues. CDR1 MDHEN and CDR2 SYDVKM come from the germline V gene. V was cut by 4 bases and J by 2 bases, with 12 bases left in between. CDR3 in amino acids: CASSWGGLPYNEQFF. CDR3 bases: TGTGCCAGCAGTTGGGGGGGCCTCCCCTACAATGAGCAGTTCTTC. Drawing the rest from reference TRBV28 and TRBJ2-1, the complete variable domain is DVKVTQSSRYLVKRTGEKVFLECVQDMDHENMFWYRQDPGLGLRLIYFSYDVKMKEKGDIPEGYSVSREKKERFSLILESASTNQTSMYLCASSWGGLPYNEQFFGPGTRLTVL.

The CDR3 DNA follows: TGTGCCTGGGCCCAAAGGGGGAACACTGAAGCTTTCTTT. As protein: CAWAQRGNTEAFF. V is TRBV30 and J is TRBJ1-1; tentative D call: TRBD1 (5 bases). This CDR3 has 13 amino acids. In germline, CDR1 is GTSNPN, CDR2 SVGIG (reference sequence). Trimming stripped 5 bases from V and 1 base from J, with 11 bases between.

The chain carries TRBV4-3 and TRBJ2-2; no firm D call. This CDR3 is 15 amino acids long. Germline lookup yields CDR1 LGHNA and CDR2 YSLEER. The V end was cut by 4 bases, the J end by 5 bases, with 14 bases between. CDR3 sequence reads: CASSLQEDVTGELFF. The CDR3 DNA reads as TGCGCCAGCAGCCTGCAGGAAGACGTGACCGGGGAGCTGTTTTTT.

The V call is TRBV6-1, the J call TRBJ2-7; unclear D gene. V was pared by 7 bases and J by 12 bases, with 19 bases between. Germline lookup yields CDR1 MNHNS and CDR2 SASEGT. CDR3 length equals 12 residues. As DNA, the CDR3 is TGTGCCAGCACCGGCGACTCCCTTTCAGCGTACTTC. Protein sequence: CASTGDSLSAYF.

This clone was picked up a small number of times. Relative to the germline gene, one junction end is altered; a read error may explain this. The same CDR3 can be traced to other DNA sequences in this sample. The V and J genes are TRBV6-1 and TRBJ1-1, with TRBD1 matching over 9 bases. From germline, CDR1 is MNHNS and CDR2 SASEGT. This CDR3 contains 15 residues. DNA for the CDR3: TGCGCCACAGCAGGGGGGGACAGGGCGAACACTGAAGCTTTCTTT. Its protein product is CATAGGDRANTEAFF.

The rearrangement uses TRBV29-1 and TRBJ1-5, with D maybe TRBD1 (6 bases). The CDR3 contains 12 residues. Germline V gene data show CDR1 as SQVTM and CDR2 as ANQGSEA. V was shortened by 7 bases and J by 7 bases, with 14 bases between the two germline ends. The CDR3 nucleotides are TGCAGCGCCCAGGGGTTTGGGCAGCCCCAGCATTTT. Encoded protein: CSAQGFGQPQHF.

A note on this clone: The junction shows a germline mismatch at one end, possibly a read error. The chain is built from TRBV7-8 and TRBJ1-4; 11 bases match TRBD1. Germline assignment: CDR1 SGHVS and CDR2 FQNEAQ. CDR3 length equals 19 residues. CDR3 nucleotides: TGTGCCAGCAGCCTAGCGCCCCGTCGGGACAGGGGGACTAATGAAAAACTGTTTTTT. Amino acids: CASSLAPRRDRGTNEKLFF.

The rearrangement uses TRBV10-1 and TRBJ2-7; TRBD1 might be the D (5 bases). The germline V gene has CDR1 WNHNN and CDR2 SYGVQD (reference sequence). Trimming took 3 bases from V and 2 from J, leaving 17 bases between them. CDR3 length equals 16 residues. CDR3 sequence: CASSEPQGFITYEQYF. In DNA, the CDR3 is TGCGCCAGCAGTGAACCTCAGGGTTTCATTACCTACGAGCAGTACTTC.

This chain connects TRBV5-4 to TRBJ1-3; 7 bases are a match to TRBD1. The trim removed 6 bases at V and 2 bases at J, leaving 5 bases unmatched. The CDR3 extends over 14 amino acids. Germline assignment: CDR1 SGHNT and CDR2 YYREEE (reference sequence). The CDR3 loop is CASNRQGTGNTIYF. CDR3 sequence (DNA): TGTGCCAGCAACAGACAGGGTACTGGAAACACCATATATTTT.

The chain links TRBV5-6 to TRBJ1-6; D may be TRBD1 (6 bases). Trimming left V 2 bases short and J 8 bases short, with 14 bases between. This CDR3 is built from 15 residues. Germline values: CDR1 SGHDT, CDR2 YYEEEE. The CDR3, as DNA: TGTGCCAGCAGCTTCACGGGGACACCAGATTCACCCCTCCACTTT. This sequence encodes CASSFTGTPDSPLHF.

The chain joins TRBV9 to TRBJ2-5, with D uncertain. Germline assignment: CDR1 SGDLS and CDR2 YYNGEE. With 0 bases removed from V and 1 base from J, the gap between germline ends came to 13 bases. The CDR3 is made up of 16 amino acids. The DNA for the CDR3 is TGTGCCAGCAGCGTAGGAGGTAAACGCACCCAAGAGACCCAGTACTTC. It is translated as CASSVGGKRTQETQYF.

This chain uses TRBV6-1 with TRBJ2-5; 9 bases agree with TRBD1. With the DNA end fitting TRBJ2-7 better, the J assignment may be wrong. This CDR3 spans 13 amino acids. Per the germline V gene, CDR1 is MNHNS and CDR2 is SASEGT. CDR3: CASGDRAPSEQYF. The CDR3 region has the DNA TGTGCCAGCGGGGACAGGGCTCCGTCCGAGCAGTACTTC.

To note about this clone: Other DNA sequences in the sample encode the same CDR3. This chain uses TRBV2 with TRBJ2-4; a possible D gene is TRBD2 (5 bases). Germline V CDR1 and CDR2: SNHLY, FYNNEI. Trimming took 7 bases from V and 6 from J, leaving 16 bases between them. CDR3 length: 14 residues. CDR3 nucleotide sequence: TGTGCCAGCACCCTGGCGCAGGACTCAAACATTCAGTACTTC. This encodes CASTLAQDSNIQYF. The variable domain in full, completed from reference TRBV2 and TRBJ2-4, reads EPEVTQTPSHQVTQMGQEVILRCVPISNHLYFYWYRQILGQKVEFLVSFYNNEISEKSEIFDDQFSVERPDGSNFTLKIRSTKLEDSAMYFCASTLAQDSNIQYFGAGTRLSVL.

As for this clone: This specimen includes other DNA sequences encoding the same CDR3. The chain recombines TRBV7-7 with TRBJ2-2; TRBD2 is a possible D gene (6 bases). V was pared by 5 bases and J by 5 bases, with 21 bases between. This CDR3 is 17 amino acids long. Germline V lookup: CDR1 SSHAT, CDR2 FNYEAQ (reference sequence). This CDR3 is CASSPRPGGRETGELFF. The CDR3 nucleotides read TGTGCCAGCAGCCCGAGACCCGGGGGTAGGGAAACCGGGGAGCTGTTTTTT.

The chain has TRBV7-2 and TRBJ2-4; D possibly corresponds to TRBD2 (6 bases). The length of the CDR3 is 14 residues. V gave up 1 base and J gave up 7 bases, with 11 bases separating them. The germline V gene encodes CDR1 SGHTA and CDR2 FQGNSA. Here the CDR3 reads CASSLGMAGNIQYF. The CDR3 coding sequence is TGTGCCAGCAGCTTAGGGATGGCGGGGAACATTCAGTACTTC.